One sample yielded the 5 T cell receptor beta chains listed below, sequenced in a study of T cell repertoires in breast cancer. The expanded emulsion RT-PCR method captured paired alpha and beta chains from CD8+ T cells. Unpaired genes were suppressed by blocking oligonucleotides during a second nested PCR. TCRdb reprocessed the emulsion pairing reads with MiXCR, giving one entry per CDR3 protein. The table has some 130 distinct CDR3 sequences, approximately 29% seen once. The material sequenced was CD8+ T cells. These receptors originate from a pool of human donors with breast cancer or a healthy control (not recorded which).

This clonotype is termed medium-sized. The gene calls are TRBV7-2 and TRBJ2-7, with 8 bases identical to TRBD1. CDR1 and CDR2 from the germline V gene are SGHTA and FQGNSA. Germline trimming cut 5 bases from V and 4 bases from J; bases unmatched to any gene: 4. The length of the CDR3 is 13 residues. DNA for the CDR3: TGTGCCAGCAGCCCCCGGACAGGGTACGAGCAGTACTTC. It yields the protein CASSPRTGYEQYF.

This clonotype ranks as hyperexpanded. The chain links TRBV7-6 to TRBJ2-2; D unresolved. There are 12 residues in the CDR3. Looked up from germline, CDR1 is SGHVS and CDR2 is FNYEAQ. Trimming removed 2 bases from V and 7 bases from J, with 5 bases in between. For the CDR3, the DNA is TGTGCCAGCAGCTTAAAGATCGGGGAGCTGTTTTTT. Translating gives CASSLKIGELFF.

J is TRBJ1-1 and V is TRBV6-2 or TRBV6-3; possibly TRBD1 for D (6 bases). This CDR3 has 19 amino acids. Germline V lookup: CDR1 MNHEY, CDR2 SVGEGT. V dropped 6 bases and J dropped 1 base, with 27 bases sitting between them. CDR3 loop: CASSLQGPTQGGENTEAFF. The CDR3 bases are TGTGCCAGCAGCCTACAGGGCCCCACCCAGGGAGGGGAGAACACTGAAGCTTTCTTT.

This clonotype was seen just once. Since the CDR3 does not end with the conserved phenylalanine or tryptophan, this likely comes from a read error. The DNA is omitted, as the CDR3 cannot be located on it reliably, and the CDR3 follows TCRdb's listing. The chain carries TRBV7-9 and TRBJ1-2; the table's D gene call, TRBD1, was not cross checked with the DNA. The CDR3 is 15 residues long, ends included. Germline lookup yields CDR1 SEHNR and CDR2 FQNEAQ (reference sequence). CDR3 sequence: CSSSLYMGQNYGYNL.

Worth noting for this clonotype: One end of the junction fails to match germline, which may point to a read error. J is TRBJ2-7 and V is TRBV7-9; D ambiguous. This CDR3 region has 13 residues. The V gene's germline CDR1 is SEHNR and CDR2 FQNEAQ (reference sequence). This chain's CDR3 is CVSSLTLIEEQYF. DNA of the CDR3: TGTGTCAGCAGCTTAACGCTCATTGAGGAGCAGTACTTC.